This TCR beta chain was identified during a study of cytomegalovirus exposure and HLA in healthy donors. Study findings and constraints: Upon later analysis, TCR association rates were observed to vary by HLA locus, being highest for DRB1 and lowest for HLA-C.

Notes on this clone: Its antigen is undetermined.

Primers for the PCR totalled 60 Vbeta and 13 Jbeta. Assay: immunoSEQ multiplex PCR; the TCRdb copy retains only in-frame clones and omits some. Among 55,000 to 80,000 clones listed, approximately 70% were seen once. The V and J ends lost 4 bases and 4 bases, in that order; junction bases with no gene match: 10. The CDR3 contains 15 residues. Germline V gene lookup returns CDR1 SGHDT and CDR2 YYEEEE. The chain carries TRBV5-6 and TRBJ2-5; 7 bases are a match to TRBD2. The sequence derives from a man aged 40-49 years in good health and CMV-seropositive. The sample was PBMCs. The CDR3 sequence is CASSLERGTGETQYF. Written as DNA, the CDR3 is TGTGCCAGCAGCCTTGAGCGGGGAACTGGAGAGACCCAGTACTTC.